The clone carrying this TCR beta chain was counted a few times. Its target is not known. 5'RACE with constant-segment primers built TCRalpha and TCRbeta cDNA libraries with UMIs. Each CDR3 protein is one row after TCRdb ran MiXCR on the 5' RACE reads. This repertoire shows about 360,000 distinct CDR3 sequences, 13% to 15% found once; its top ten account for around a fifth. The data stem from a study of T-cell memory formation after mild COVID-19. Germline V gives CDR1 MGHRA, CDR2 YSYEKL. The CDR3 is 11 residues long. Trimming removed 2 bases from V and 6 bases from J, with 2 bases in between. Study-level points and caveats: Whereas later expanders leaned CD4+, clones contracting day 15 to 85 showed a balanced CD4/CD8 makeup.

The sequence derives from a man aged 18-30 years who had mild COVID-19 (a few samples of this study predate the infection). Cell type and time point are not known. The specimen was PBMCs or a T cell subset sorted from them (not recorded which). The V gene is TRBV4-1, the J gene TRBJ2-1, with D unclear. CDR3 bases: TGCGCCAGCAGCCAACCCAATGAGCAGTTCTTC. This codes for CASSQPNEQFF.